These 26 T cell receptor beta chains were all obtained from the same sample, sequenced in a study of T cell responses to AZD1222 COVID-19 vaccine. The data were produced by immunoSEQ multiplex PCR, yet TCRdb's version contains in-frame clones alone and is incomplete. This sample has 95,000 to 100,000 clones, with around 87% found just once. Here the sequenced sample was peripheral blood, taken 28 days after the second AZD1222 dose. The receptors stem from an adult who received the AZD1222 COVID-19 vaccine.

The rearrangement uses TRBV23-1 and TRBJ1-1; possible D gene TRBD1, 6 bases. TRBV23-1 is an ORF; its function is uncertain. Trimming took 6 bases from V and 6 from J, leaving 14 bases between them. CDR3 length equals 13 residues. The CDR3 DNA follows: TGCGCCAGCAGGCACAGGGACTCACCTGAAGCTTTCTTT. It encodes CASRHRDSPEAFF.

This chain uses TRBV30 with TRBJ2-7; 10 positions agree with TRBD1. The CDR3 has 13 residues. V dropped 3 bases and J dropped 4; count of bases not matched to a gene: 3. Germline-derived CDR1 and CDR2 are GTSNPN and SVGIG (reference sequence). The CDR3 sequence is CAWRGQGLYEQYF. The CDR3 region has the DNA TGTGCCTGGAGGGGACAGGGGTTGTACGAGCAGTACTTC.

The rearrangement joins TRBV5-5 to TRBJ1-2, with D hard to call. The CDR3 has 17 amino acids. V lost 2 bases, J lost 7 bases, and 24 bases lay in between. In germline, CDR1 is SGHKS, CDR2 YYEKEE (reference sequence). Written as DNA, the CDR3 is TGTGCCAGCAGCTTAGATGGTCTTCACCGCGTTAGACGTGGCTACACCTTC. Its protein product is CASSLDGLHRVRRGYTF. Full variable domain (outside the CDR3, taken from reference TRBV5-5 and TRBJ1-2): DAGVTQSPTHLIKTRGQQVTLRCSPISGHKSVSWYQQVLGQGPQFIFQYYEKEERGRGNFPDRFSARQFPNYSSELNVNALLLGDSALYLCASSLDGLHRVRRGYTFGSGTRLTVV.

The chain is built from TRBV28 and TRBJ1-1; D perhaps matches TRBD1 (6 bases). V dropped 6 bases and J dropped 5 bases, with 16 bases sitting between them. From germline, CDR1 is MDHEN and CDR2 SYDVKM. CDR3 length: 14 amino acids. CDR3 loop: CASSPLGGRTEAFF. CDR3 in DNA: TGTGCCAGCAGCCCCTTAGGGGGGAGGACTGAAGCTTTCTTT.

The chain is built from TRBV27 and TRBJ2-7, with D possibly TRBD2 on 5 matching bases. CDR1 MNHEY and CDR2 SMNVEV come from the germline V gene (reference sequence). The CDR3 covers 12 residues. V lost 5 bases and J 1 base, leaving 6 bases between the germline ends. The CDR3 coding sequence is TGTGCCAGCAGTAGAGGGTCCTACGAGCAGTACTTC. It is translated as CASSRGSYEQYF.

The chain recombines TRBV2 with TRBJ1-4, with 7 bases identical to TRBD1. CDR1 is SNHLY and CDR2 is FYNNEI in the germline V gene. Losses at the gene ends were 1 base for V and 8 bases for J; bases not matched to a gene: 13. There are 17 residues in the CDR3. In DNA, the CDR3 is TGTGCCAGCAGTGAAGGACAGGGTGAGGGAATAGGCGAAAAACTGTTTTTT. Amino acid sequence: CASSEGQGEGIGEKLFF.

The rearrangement joins TRBV12-3 or TRBV12-4 to TRBJ2-1; D remains unclear. The V and J ends lost 3 bases and 10 bases respectively, with 7 bases between them. The CDR3 covers 11 residues. The CDR3: CASSFTWEQFF. CDR3 nucleotides: TGTGCCAGCAGTTTTACGTGGGAGCAGTTCTTC.

The chain links TRBV11-2 to TRBJ2-7, with 11 bases that match TRBD2. Germline V gene sequence: CDR1 SGHAT, CDR2 FQNNGV. V shed 3 bases, J shed 4 bases, and the junction held 11 bases outside the gene matches. This CDR3 contains 17 residues. CDR3 DNA: TGTGCCAGCAGCTTGGGGCTTAGCGGGGGGGCCGGGTACGAGCAGTACTTC. Translation: CASSLGLSGGAGYEQYF.

The chain combines TRBV2 with TRBJ2-7, with D perhaps matching TRBD1 or TRBD2 (5 bases each). Germline loops: CDR1 SNHLY, CDR2 FYNNEI. This CDR3 region has 14 residues. V lost 6 bases and J lost 2, with 14 bases in between. CDR3 DNA sequence: TGTGCCAGCAGGAGCGGAACAGGCGCCTACGAGCAGTACTTC. This codes for CASRSGTGAYEQYF.

The chain is built from TRBV5-4 and TRBJ1-5; 12 bases fit TRBD1. This CDR3 contains 16 residues. V lost 1 base to trimming and J lost 6 bases; unmatched junction nucleotides: 5. From germline, CDR1 is SGHNT and CDR2 YYREEE (reference sequence). CDR3 protein: CASSLRGQGASQPQHF. In DNA, the CDR3 is TGTGCCAGCAGCTTGAGGGGACAGGGGGCCAGTCAGCCCCAGCATTTT.

This rearrangement joins TRBV19 to TRBJ2-7; no clear D. Trimming shortened V by 2 bases and J by 3 bases, and 8 bases separated the two germline ends. Germline V lookup: CDR1 LNHDA, CDR2 SQIVND (reference sequence). The CDR3 sequence is 13 residues long. Here the CDR3 DNA reads TGTGCCAGTAGTATACAAGGGTACTACGAGCAGTACTTC. This translates into CASSIQGYYEQYF.

This clone showed up just once. V is TRBV20-1 and J is TRBJ1-5; no reliable D call. Germline CDR1 is DFQATT and CDR2 is SNEGSKA (reference sequence). CDR3 length: 14 residues. V lost 3 bases and J lost 2, with 11 bases in between. In DNA, the CDR3 is TGCAGTGCTAGTGAGGGTGGAGGCAATCAGCCCCAGCATTTT. Protein product: CSASEGGGNQPQHF.

The chain is built from TRBV19 and TRBJ2-1, with D maybe TRBD2 (6 bases). Germline values: CDR1 LNHDA, CDR2 SQIVND (reference sequence). V lost 1 base and J 4 bases, leaving 17 bases between the germline ends. The CDR3 has 17 amino acids. CDR3 sequence: CASSIGFGEAPYNEQFF. Written as DNA, the CDR3 is TGTGCCAGTAGTATAGGGTTCGGGGAGGCCCCATACAATGAGCAGTTCTTC.

The rearrangement joins TRBV7-2 to TRBJ2-7; D possibly corresponds to TRBD2 (5 bases). Germline loops: CDR1 SGHTA, CDR2 FQGNSA. The CDR3 spans 14 residues. With 5 bases removed from V and 0 bases from J, the gap between germline ends came to 11 bases. The DNA of the CDR3 is TGTGCCAGCAGCGGAGGACTGAGCTCCTACGAGCAGTACTTC. This encodes CASSGGLSSYEQYF.

The chain recombines TRBV5-1 with TRBJ2-2, with D uncertain. The germline V gene has CDR1 SGHRS and CDR2 YFSETQ. The CDR3 has 13 residues. Trimming shortened V by 5 bases and J by 5 bases, and 10 bases separated the two germline ends. The CDR3 spells CASSLPRTGELFF. The CDR3, as DNA: TGCGCCAGCAGTCTTCCGCGGACCGGGGAGCTGTTTTTT. Supplemented by reference TRBV5-1 and TRBJ2-2, the full variable domain reads KAGVTQTPRYLIKTRGQQVTLSCSPISGHRSVSWYQQTPGQGLQFLFEYFSETQRNKGNFPGRFSGRQFSNSRSEMNVSTLELGDSALYLCASSLPRTGELFFGEGSRLTVL.

The rearrangement joins TRBV11-1 to TRBJ2-7; D tentatively reads TRBD1 or TRBD2 (5 bases each). V was trimmed by 1 base and J by 3 bases, leaving 10 bases between them. The CDR3 is made up of 14 amino acids. CDR1 and CDR2 (germline): SGHAT, FQDESV (reference sequence). The CDR3 DNA reads as TGTGCCAGCAGCTTAGTCCCAGGGAGCTACGAGCAGTACTTC. Translating it yields CASSLVPGSYEQYF.

The V gene is TRBV2, the J gene TRBJ1-2; weak D call: TRBD1 (6 bases). CDR1 is SNHLY, CDR2 FYNNEI, per germline. The CDR3 loop spans 14 amino acids. The V gene lost 4 bases and the J gene lost 4 bases, with 13 bases spanning the gap. Here the CDR3 reads CASSGGDNRYGYTF. As DNA, the CDR3 is TGTGCCAGCAGTGGTGGGGACAACCGCTATGGCTACACCTTC.

There are a few counts of this clone. The chain links TRBV18 to TRBJ1-5; TRBD1 might be the D (6 bases). The CDR3 spans 13 residues. Germline V gene lookup returns CDR1 KGHSH and CDR2 LQKENI. Trimming cost V 3 bases and J 7 bases, with 10 bases left between them. The CDR3 loop is CASSPTGRQPQHF. CDR3 in DNA: TGTGCCAGCTCACCGACAGGTCGGCAGCCCCAGCATTTT.

The rearrangement joins TRBV15 to TRBJ1-1; D is uncertain. This CDR3 has 15 residues. Trimming shortened V by 1 base and J by 0 bases, and 9 bases separated the two germline ends. The germline gives CDR1 LNHNV, CDR2 YYDKDF (reference sequence). CDR3 coding DNA: TGTGCCACCAGCAGAGCGGGAGGATTGAACACTGAAGCTTTCTTT. Its protein product is CATSRAGGLNTEAFF.

The chain couples TRBV6-2 or TRBV6-3 to TRBJ1-2; 8 bases match TRBD1. Germline lookup yields CDR1 MNHEY and CDR2 SVGEGT. Trimming at V came to 2 bases and at J to 5 bases, leaving 4 bases not matched to a gene. The CDR3 totals 14 residues. The DNA for the CDR3 is TGTGCCAGCAGTTACGGGGACAGGTGGTATGGCTACACCTTC. This gives the protein CASSYGDRWYGYTF.

The genes are TRBV3-1 (or the pseudogene TRBV3-2) and TRBJ1-6; D perhaps matches TRBD1 (6 bases). Germline CDR1 reads LGHDT; CDR2 reads YNNKEL (reference sequence). Trimming shortened V by 2 bases and J by 7 bases, and 9 bases separated the two germline ends. This CDR3 has 14 amino acids. In nucleotides, the CDR3 is TGTGCCAGCAGCCAAAACACAGGGAATTCACCCCTCCACTTT. Protein sequence: CASSQNTGNSPLHF.

The rearrangement uses TRBV5-6 and TRBJ1-2; D gene ambiguous. Germline V gene lookup returns CDR1 SGHDT and CDR2 YYEEEE. The CDR3 has 12 amino acids. Trimming stripped 4 bases from V and 3 bases from J, with 7 bases between. The CDR3 DNA reads TGTGCCAGCAGCCAAAACTACTATGGCTACACCTTC. This gives the protein CASSQNYYGYTF.

The chain uses TRBV5-4 and TRBJ1-2; 11 positions agree with TRBD1. Germline trimming cut 4 bases from V and 5 bases from J; bases unmatched to any gene: 4. Germline CDR1 reads SGHNT; CDR2 reads YYREEE (reference sequence). CDR3 length equals 14 residues. CDR3 loop: CASSLGQGGYGYTF. The DNA for the CDR3 is TGTGCCAGCAGCCTGGGACAGGGGGGGTATGGCTACACCTTC.

Written as DNA, the CDR3 is TGTGCCACCAGTGATTTGTACAGGGGGGAAGAGACCCAGTACTTC. Residues: CATSDLYRGEETQYF. The chain has TRBV24-1 and TRBJ2-5; 8 bases fit TRBD1. This CDR3 has 15 residues. Germline CDR1 reads KGHDR; CDR2 reads SFDVKD. V dropped 0 bases and J dropped 3; count of bases not matched to a gene: 2.

This sequence joins TRBV7-8 and TRBJ1-4; 10 bases map to TRBD1. CDR3 length: 17 residues. Trimming cost V 2 bases and J 2 bases; bases outside gene matches: 5. Looked up from germline, CDR1 is SGHVS and CDR2 is FQNEAQ. CDR3 amino acids: CASSLRDRGLTNEKLFF. The CDR3 nucleotides are TGTGCCAGCAGCTTAAGGGACAGGGGTTTGACTAATGAAAAACTGTTTTTT. Full variable domain (rest looked up from reference TRBV7-8 and TRBJ1-4): GAGVSQSPRYKVAKRGQDVALRCDPISGHVSLFWYQQALGQGPEFLTYFQNEAQLDKSGLPSDRFFAERPEGSVSTLKIQRTQQEDSAVYLCASSLRDRGLTNEKLFFGSGTQLSVL.

V gene TRBV2 combines with J gene TRBJ2-1; D uncertain. The V gene lost 0 bases and the J gene lost 4 bases, with 7 bases spanning the gap. Per germline, CDR1 SNHLY and CDR2 FYNNEI. This CDR3 has 14 residues. CDR3 sequence reads: CASSEAPQYNEQFF. CDR3 in DNA: TGTGCCAGCAGTGAAGCCCCCCAATACAATGAGCAGTTCTTC.